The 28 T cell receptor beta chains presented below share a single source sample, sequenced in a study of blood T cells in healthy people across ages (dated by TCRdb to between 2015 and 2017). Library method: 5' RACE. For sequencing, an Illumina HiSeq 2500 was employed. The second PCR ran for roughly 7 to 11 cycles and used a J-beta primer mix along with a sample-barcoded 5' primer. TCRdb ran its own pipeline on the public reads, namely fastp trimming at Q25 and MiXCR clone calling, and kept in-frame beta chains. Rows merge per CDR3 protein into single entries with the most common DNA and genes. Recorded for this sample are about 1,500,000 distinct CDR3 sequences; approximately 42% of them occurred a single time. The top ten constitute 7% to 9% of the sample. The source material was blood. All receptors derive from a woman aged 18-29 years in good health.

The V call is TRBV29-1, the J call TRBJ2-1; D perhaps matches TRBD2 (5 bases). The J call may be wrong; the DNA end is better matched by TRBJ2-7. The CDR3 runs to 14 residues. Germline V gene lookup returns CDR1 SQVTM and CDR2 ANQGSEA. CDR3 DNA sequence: TGCAGCGTTGCGGGGTCCTACACCTACAATGAGCAGTACTTC. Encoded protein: CSVAGSYTYNEQYF.

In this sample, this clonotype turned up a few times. This CDR3 is CASSGMTGSLSNQPQHF. CDR3 nucleotide sequence: TGTGCCAGCAGCGGAATGACAGGGTCACTTAGCAATCAGCCCCAGCATTTT. The V and J genes are TRBV6-1 and TRBJ1-5; 7 bases fit TRBD1. V dropped 6 bases and J dropped 0; count of bases not matched to a gene: 11. The CDR3 is made up of 17 amino acids. Germline loops: CDR1 MNHNS, CDR2 SASEGT.

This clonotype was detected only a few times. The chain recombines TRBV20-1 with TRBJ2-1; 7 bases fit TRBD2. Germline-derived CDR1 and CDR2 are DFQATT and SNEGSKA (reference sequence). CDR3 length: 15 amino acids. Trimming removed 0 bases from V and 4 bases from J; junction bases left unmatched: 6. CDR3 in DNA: TGCAGTGCTAGAGATACGGCTAGCGGATACAATGAGCAGTTCTTC. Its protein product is CSARDTASGYNEQFF.

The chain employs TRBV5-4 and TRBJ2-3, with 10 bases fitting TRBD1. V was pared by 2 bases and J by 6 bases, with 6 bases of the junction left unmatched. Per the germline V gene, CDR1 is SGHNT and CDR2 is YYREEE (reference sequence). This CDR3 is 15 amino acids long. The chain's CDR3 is CASSLVDRGTDTQYF. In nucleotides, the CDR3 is TGTGCCAGCAGCTTAGTGGACAGGGGGACGGATACGCAGTATTTT.

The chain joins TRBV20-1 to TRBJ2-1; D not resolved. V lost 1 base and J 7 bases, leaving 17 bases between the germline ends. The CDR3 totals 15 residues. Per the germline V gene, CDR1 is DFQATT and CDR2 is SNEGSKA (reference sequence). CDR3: CSARVRHSQRNEQFF. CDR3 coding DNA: TGCAGTGCTAGAGTGCGACACAGCCAAAGGAATGAGCAGTTCTTC.

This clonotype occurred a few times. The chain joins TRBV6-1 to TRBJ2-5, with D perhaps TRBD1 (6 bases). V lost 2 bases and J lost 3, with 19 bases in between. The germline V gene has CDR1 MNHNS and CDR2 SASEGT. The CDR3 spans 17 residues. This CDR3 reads CASSEKEWYRDKETQYF. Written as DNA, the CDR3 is TGTGCCAGCAGTGAAAAAGAATGGTACAGGGACAAAGAGACCCAGTACTTC.

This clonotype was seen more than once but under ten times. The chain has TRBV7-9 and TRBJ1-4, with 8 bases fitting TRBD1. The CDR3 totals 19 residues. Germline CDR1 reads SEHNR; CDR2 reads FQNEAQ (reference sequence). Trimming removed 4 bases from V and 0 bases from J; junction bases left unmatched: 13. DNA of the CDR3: TGTGCCAGCAGCTGGGGACAGGCGTCATACCTGACAACTAATGAAAAACTGTTTTTT. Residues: CASSWGQASYLTTNEKLFF.

The CDR3 DNA follows: TGTGCCAGCAGTTTAGAAGGAGCGGGAAAGAACTACGAGCAGTACTTC. Amino acids: CASSLEGAGKNYEQYF. The gene calls are TRBV12-3 or TRBV12-4 and TRBJ2-7; 7 nucleotides align to TRBD2. With 1 base clipped from V and 3 bases from J, the junction kept 9 bases outside the gene matches. The CDR3 consists of 16 residues.

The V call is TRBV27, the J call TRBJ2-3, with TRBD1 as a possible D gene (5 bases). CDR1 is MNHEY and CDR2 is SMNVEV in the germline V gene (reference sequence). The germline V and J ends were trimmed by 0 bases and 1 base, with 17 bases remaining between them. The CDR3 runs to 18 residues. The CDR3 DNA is TGTGCCAGCAGTTTATCTGTCGCGCAGGGCCCACGCACAGATACGCAGTATTTT. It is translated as CASSLSVAQGPRTDTQYF.

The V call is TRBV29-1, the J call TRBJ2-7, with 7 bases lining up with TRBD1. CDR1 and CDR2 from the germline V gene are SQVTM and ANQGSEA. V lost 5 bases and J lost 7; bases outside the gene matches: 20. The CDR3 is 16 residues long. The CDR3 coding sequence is TGCAGCGTTTCCCTTAGGGTCGACAGGGCCTTAGGGGAGCAGTACTTC. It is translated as CSVSLRVDRALGEQYF.

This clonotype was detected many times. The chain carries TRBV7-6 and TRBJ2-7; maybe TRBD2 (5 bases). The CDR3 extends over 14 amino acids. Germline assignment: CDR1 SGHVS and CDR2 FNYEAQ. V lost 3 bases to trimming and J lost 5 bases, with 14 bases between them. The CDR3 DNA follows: TGTGCCAGCAGCTTGATGGGGAGTTGGAACGAGCAGTACTTC. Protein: CASSLMGSWNEQYF.

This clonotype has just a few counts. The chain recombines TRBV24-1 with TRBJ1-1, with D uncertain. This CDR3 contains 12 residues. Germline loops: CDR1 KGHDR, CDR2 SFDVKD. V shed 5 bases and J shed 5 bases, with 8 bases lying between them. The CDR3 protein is CATSGVTTEAFF. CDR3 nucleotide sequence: TGTGCCACCAGTGGAGTCACAACTGAAGCTTTCTTT.

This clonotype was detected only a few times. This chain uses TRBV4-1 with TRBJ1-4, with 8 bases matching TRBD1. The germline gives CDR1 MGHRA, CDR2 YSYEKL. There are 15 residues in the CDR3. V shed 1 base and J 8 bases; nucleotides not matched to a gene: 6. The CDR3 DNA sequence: TGCGCCAGCAGCCAAGTAGGACAGGGAACCGAAAAACTGTTTTTT. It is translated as CASSQVGQGTEKLFF.

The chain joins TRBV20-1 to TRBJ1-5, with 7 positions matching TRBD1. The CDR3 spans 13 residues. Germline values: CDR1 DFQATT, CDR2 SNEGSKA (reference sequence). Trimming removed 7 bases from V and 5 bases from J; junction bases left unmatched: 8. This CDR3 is CSVTGQNDQPQHF. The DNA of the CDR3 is TGCAGTGTTACGGGACAGAACGATCAGCCCCAGCATTTT.

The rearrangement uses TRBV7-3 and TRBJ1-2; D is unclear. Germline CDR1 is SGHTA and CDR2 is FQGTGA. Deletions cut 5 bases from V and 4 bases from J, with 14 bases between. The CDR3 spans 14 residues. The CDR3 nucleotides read TGTGCCAGCAGCCCACCCGGGGAGATCTATGGCTACACCTTC. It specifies CASSPPGEIYGYTF.

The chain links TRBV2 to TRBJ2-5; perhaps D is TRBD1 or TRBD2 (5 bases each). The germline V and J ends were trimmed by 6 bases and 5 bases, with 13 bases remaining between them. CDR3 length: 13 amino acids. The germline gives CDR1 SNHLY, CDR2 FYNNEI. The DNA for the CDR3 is TGTGCCAGCAGCAGGGACCTTTGGGAGACCCAGTACTTC. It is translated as CASSRDLWETQYF.

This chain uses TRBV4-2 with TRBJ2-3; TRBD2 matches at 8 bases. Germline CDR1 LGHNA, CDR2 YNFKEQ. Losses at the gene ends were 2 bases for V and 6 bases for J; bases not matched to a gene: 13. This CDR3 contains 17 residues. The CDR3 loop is CASSQSGGVPRADTQYF. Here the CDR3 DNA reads TGTGCCAGCAGCCAAAGCGGGGGCGTGCCCCGGGCGGATACGCAGTATTTT.

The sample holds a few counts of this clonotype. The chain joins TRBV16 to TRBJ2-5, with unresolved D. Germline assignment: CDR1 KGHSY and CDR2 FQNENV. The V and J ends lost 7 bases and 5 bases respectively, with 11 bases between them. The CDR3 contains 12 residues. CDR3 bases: TGTGCCAGCACTCCCACGCCGGAGACCCAGTACTTC. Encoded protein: CASTPTPETQYF.

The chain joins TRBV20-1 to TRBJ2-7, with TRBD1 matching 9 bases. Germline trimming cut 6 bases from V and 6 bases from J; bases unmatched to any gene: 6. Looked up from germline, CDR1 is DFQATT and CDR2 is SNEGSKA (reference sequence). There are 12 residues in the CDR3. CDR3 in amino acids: CSARDRVVEQYF. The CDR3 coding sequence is TGCAGTGCCAGGGACAGGGTTGTCGAGCAGTACTTC.

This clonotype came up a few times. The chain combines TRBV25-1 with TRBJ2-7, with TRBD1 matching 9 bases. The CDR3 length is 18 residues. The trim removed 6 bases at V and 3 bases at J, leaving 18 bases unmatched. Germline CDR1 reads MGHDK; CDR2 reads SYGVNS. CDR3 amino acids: CASSLRRTGDISVYEQYF. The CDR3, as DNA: TGTGCCAGCAGCCTCAGACGGACAGGGGATATATCTGTCTACGAGCAGTACTTC.

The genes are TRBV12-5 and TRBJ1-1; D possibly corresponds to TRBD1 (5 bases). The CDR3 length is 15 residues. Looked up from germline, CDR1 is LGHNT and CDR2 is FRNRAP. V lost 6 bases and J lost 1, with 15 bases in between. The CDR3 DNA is TGTGCTAGTGGGCCACCGGGGCCAGCGAACACTGAAGCTTTCTTT. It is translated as CASGPPGPANTEAFF.

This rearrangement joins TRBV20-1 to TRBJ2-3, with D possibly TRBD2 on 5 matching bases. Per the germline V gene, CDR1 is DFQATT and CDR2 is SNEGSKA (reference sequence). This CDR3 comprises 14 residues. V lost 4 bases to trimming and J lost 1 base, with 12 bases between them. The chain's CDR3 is CSAILGGRTDTQYF. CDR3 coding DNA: TGCAGTGCTATACTAGGAGGCCGCACAGATACGCAGTATTTT.

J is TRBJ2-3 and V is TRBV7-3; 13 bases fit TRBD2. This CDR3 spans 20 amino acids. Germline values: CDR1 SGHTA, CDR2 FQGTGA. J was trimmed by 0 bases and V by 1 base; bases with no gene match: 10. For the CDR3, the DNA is TGTGCCAGCAGCTTAAAGGGACTAGCGGGGAGCGCACCTAGCACAGATACGCAGTATTTT. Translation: CASSLKGLAGSAPSTDTQYF.

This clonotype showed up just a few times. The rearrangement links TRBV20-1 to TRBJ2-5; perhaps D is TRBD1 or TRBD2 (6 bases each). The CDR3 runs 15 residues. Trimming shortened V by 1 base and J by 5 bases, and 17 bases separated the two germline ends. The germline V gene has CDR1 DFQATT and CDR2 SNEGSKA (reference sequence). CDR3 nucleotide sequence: TGCAGTGCTAGAGTAGGAGGGGGAGAGCTGGAGACCCAGTACTTC. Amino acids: CSARVGGGELETQYF.

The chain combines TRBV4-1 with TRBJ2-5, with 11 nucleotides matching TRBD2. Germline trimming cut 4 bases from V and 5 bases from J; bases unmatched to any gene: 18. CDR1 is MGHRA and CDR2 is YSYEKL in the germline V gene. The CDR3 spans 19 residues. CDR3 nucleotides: TGCGCCAGCAGCCGTTTAATCCCTCAAACTAGCGGGGGTCGTGAGACCCAGTACTTC. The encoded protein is CASSRLIPQTSGGRETQYF.

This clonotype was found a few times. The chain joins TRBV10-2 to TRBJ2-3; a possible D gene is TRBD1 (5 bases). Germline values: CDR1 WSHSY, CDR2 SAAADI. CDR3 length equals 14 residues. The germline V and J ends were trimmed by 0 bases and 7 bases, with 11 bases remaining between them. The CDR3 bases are TGCGCCAGCAGTGAGTCTTTAGGACAAAATACGCAGTATTTT. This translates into CASSESLGQNTQYF.

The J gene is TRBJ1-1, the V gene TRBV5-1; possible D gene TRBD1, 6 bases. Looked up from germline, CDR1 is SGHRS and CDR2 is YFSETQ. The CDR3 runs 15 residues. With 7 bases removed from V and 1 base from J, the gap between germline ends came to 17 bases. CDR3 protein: CASLPPGHPNTEAFF. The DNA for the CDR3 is TGCGCCAGCCTACCTCCGGGACACCCGAACACTGAAGCTTTCTTT.

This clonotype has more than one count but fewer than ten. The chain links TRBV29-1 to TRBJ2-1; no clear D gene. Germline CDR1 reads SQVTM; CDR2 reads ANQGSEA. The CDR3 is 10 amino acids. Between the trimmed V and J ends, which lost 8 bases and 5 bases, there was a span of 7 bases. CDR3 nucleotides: TGCAGCTTCGGGCACAATGAGCAGTTCTTC. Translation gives CSFGHNEQFF.